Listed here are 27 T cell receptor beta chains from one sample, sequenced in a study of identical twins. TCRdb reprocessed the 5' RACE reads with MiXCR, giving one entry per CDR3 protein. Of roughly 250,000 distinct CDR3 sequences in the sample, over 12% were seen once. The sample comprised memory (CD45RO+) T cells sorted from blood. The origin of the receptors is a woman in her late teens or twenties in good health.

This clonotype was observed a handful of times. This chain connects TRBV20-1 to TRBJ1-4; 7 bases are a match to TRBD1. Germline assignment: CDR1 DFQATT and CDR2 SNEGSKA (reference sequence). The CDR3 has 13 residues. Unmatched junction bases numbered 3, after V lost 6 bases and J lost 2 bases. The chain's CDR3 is CSAGTVTNEKLFF. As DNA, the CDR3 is TGCAGTGCCGGGACAGTCACTAATGAAAAACTGTTTTTT.

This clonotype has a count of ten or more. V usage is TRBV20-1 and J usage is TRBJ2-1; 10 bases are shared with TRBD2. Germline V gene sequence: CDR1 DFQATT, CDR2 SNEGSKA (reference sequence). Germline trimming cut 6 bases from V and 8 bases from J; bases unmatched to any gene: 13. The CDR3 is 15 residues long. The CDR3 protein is CSAGRGAGGLDEQFF. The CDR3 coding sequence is TGCAGTGCAGGCCGGGGAGCGGGAGGGCTAGATGAGCAGTTCTTC.

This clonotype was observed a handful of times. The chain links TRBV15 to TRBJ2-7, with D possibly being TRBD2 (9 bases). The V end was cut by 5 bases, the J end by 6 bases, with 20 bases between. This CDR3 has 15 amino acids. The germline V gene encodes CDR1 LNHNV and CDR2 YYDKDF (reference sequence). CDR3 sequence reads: CATSGRSSGTGEQYF. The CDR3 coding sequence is TGTGCCACCAGCGGTCGATCTAGCGGGACAGGCGAGCAGTACTTC.

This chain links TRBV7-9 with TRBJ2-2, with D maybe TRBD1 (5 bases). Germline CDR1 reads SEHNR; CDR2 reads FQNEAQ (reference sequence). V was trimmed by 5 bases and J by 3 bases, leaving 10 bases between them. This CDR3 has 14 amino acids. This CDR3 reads CASSRDSYTGELFF. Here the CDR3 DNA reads TGTGCCAGCAGCCGCGACAGCTACACCGGGGAGCTGTTTTTT.

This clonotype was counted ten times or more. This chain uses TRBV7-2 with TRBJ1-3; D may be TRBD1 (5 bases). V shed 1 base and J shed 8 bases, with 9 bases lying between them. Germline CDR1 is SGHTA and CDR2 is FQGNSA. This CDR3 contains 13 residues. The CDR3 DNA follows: TGTGCCAGCAGCTTAGATGAGGGACACACCATATATTTT. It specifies CASSLDEGHTIYF.

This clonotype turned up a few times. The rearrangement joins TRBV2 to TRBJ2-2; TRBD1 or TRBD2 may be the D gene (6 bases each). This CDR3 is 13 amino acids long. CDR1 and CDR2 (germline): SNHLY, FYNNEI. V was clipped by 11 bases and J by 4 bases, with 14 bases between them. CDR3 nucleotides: TGTGCCGGGGGGCTAGCCGGCACCGGGGAGCTGTTTTTT. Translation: CAGGLAGTGELFF. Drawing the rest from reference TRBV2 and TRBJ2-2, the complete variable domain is EPEVTQTPSHQVTQMGQEVILRCVPISNHLYFYWYRQILGQKVEFLVSFYNNEISEKSEIFDDQFSVERPDGSNFTLKIRSTKLEDSAMYFCAGGLAGTGELFFGEGSRLTVL.

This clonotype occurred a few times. The CDR3 nucleotides are TGCAGTGCCTCGACAGGGAAGGTCTATGGCTACACCTTC. This gives the protein CSASTGKVYGYTF. The chain links TRBV20-1 to TRBJ1-2, with 7 bases identical to TRBD1. J was trimmed by 4 bases and V by 6 bases; bases with no gene match: 8. CDR3 size: 13 residues. CDR1 is DFQATT, CDR2 SNEGSKA, per germline (reference sequence).

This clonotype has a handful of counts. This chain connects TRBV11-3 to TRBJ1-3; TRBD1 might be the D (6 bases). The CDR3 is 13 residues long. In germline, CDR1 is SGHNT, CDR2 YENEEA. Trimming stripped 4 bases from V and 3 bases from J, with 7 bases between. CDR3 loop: CASSSDSGNTIYF. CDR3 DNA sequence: TGTGCCAGCAGCTCGGACAGTGGAAACACCATATATTTT.

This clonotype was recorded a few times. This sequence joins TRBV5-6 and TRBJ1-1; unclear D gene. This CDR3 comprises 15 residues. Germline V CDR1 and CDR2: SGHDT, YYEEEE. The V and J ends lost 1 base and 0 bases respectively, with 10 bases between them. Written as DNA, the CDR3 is TGTGCCAGCAGCTTGATAGTTGCAATGAACACTGAAGCTTTCTTT. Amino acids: CASSLIVAMNTEAFF.

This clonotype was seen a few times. CDR3 region: CASSLDPGAFYGYTF. In DNA, the CDR3 is TGTGCCAGCAGCTTAGATCCGGGGGCCTTCTATGGCTACACCTTC. This chain connects TRBV11-2 to TRBJ1-2; perhaps TRBD1 as D (6 bases). CDR3 length: 15 residues. Per the germline V gene, CDR1 is SGHAT and CDR2 is FQNNGV. Trimming shortened V by 0 bases and J by 4 bases, and 12 bases separated the two germline ends.

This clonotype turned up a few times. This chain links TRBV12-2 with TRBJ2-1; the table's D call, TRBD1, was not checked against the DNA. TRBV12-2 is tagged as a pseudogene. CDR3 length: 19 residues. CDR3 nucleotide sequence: TGTGCAAGTCGCTTAGATACCCCAGATGCCGCGGGACGCTACAATGAGCAGTTCTTC. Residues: CASRLDTPDAAGRYNEQFF.

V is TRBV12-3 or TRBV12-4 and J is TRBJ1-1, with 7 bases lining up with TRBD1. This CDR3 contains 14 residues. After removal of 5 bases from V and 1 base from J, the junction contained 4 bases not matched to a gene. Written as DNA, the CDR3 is TGTGCCAGCAGTGGACAGGCGACGAACACTGAAGCTTTCTTT. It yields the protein CASSGQATNTEAFF.

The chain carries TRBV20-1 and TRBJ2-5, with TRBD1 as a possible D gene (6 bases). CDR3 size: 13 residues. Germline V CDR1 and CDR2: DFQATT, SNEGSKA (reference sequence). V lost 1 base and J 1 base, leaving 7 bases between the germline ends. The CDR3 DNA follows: TGCAGTGCTAGAGCGACAGGCCAAGAGACCCAGTACTTC. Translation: CSARATGQETQYF.

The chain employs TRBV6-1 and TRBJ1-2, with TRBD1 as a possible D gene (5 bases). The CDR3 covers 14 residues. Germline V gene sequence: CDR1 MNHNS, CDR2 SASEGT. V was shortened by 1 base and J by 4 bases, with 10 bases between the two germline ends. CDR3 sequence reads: CASSEVGGSYGYTF. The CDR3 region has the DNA TGTGCCAGCAGTGAAGTTGGGGGTAGCTATGGCTACACCTTC.

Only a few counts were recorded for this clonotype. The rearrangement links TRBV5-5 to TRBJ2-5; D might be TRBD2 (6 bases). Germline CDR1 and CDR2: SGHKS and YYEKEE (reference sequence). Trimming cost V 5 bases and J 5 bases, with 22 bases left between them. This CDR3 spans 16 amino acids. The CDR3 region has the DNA TGTGCCAGCAGACTGACGTCAGGTCAGGCGGGGGAGACCCAGTACTTC. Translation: CASRLTSGQAGETQYF.

For the CDR3, the DNA is TGCGCCAGCAGCCAAACTAGTCGCACAGATACGCAGTATTTT. This encodes CASSQTSRTDTQYF. The V and J genes are TRBV4-1 and TRBJ2-3; D possibly corresponds to TRBD2 (5 bases). V lost 2 bases and J 1 base, leaving 7 bases between the germline ends. Germline loops: CDR1 MGHRA, CDR2 YSYEKL. The CDR3 spans 14 residues.

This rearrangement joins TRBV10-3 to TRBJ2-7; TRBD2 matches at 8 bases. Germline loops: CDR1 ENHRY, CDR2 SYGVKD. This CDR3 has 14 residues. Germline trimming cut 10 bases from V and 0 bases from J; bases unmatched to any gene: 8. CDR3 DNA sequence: TGTGCCACCGAAGAGCGGGAGTCCTCCTACGAGCAGTACTTC. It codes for CATEERESSYEQYF.

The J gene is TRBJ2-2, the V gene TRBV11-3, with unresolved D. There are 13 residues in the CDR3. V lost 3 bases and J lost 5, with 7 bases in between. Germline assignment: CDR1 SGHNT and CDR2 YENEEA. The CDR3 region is CASSLDVTGELFF. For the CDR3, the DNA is TGTGCCAGCAGCTTGGACGTTACCGGGGAGCTGTTTTTT. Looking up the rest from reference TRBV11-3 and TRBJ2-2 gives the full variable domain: EAGVVQSPRYKIIEKKQPVAFWCNPISGHNTLYWYLQNLGQGPELLIRYENEEAVDDSQLPKDRFSAERLKGVDSTLKIQPAELGDSAVYLCASSLDVTGELFFGEGSRLTVL.

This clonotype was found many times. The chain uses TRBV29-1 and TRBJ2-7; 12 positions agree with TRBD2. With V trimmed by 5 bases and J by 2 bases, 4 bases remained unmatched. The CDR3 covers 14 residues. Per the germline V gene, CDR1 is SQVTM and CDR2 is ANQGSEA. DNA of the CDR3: TGCAGCGTTTACGGACTAGCGGGGCCCTACGAGCAGTACTTC. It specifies CSVYGLAGPYEQYF.

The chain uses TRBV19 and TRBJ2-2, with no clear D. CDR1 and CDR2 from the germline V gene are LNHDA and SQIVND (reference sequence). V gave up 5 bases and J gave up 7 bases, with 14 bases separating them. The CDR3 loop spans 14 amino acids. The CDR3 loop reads CASSFGVPDGELFF. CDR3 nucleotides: TGTGCCAGTAGTTTTGGTGTCCCGGACGGGGAGCTGTTTTTT.

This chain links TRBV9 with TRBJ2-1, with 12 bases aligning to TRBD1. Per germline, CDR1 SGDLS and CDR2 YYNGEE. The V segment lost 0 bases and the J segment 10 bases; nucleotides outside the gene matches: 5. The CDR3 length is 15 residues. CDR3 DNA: TGTGCCAGCAGCGTAGAAGGGACAGGGGGCAGGGAGCAGTTCTTC. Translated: CASSVEGTGGREQFF. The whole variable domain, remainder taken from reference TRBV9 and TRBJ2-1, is DSGVTQTPKHLITATGQRVTLRCSPRSGDLSVYWYQQSLDQGLQFLIQYYNGEERAKGNILERFSAQQFPDLHSELNLSSLELGDSALYFCASSVEGTGGREQFFGPGTRLTVL.

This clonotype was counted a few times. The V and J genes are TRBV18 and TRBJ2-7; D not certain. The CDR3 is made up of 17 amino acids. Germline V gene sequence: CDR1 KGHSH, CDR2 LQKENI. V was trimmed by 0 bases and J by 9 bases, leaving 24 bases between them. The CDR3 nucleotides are TGTGCCAGCTCACCACCCCCCGGGTGGGCGCGAGGAACCCGGCAGTACTTC. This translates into CASSPPPGWARGTRQYF.

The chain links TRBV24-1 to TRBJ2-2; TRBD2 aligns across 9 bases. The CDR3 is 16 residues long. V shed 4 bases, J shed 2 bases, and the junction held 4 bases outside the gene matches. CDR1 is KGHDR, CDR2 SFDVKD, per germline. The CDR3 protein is CATSDPTSGNTGELFF. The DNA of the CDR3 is TGTGCCACCAGTGACCCGACTAGCGGTAACACCGGGGAGCTGTTTTTT.

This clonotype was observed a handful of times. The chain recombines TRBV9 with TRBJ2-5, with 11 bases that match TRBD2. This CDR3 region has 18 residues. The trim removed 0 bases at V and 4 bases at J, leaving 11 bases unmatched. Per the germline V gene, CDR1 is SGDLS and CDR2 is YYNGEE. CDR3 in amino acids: CASSVGDSGGAEGETQYF. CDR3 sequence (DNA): TGTGCCAGCAGCGTAGGGGATAGCGGGGGGGCAGAGGGAGAGACCCAGTACTTC.

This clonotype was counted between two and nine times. This CDR3 is CSARDQVSGGETQYF. CDR3 in DNA: TGCAGTGCTAGAGATCAGGTGTCGGGAGGGGAGACCCAGTACTTC. This chain joins TRBV20-1 and TRBJ2-5; 8 positions match TRBD2. The junction had 8 bases not matched to a gene; V was cut back by 0 bases and J by 5 bases. This CDR3 spans 15 amino acids. CDR1 DFQATT and CDR2 SNEGSKA come from the germline V gene (reference sequence).

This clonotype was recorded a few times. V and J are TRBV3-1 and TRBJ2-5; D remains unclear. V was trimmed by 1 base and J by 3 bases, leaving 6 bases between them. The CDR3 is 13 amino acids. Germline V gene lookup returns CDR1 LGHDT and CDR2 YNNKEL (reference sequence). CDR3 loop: CASSQVTEETQYF. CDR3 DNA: TGTGCCAGCAGCCAAGTGACGGAAGAGACCCAGTACTTC.

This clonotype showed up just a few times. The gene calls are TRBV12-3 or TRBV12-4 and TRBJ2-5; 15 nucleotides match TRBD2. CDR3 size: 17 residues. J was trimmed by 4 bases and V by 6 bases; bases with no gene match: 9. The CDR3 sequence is CASSDREGLAGGETQYF. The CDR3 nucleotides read TGTGCCAGCAGCGACAGGGAGGGACTAGCGGGGGGAGAGACCCAGTACTTC.